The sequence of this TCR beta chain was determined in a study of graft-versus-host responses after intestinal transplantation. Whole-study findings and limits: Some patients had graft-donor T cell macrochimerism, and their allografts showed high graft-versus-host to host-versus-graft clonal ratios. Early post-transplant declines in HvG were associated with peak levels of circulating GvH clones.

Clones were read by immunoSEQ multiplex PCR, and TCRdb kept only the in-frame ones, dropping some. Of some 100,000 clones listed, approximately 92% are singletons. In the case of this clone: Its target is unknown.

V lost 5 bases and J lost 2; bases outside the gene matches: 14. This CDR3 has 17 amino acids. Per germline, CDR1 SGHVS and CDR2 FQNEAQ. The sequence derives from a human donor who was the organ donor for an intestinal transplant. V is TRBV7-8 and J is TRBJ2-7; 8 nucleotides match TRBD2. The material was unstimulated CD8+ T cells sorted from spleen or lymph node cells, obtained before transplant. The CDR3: CASSLLKGLDSTYEQYF. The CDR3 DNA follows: TGTGCCAGCAGCCTCCTTAAGGGACTAGATTCCACCTACGAGCAGTACTTC.